Below, 6 T cell receptor beta chains from the same sample are listed, as sequenced in a study of T cells after yellow fever vaccination. TCRdb passed the 5' RACE reads through MiXCR, listing each CDR3 protein once. The data contain some 16,000 distinct CDR3 sequences, 4% of them singletons. Material: PBMCs, either bulk or a sorted T-cell subset (CD4+, CD8+, memory, or dextramer-sorted; not recorded which), obtained 15 days after the yellow fever booster vaccination. These receptors were taken from a man younger than 45 who received the YFV17D yellow fever vaccine.

The chain has TRBV10-3 and TRBJ2-3; D unresolved. The V gene lost 6 bases and the J gene lost 2 bases, with 12 bases spanning the gap. The V gene's germline CDR1 is ENHRY and CDR2 SYGVKD. This CDR3 is built from 14 residues. The CDR3 is CAIRSRANTDTQYF. In DNA, the CDR3 is TGTGCCATCAGGTCCCGGGCCAACACAGATACGCAGTATTTT.

In its sample, this clonotype was seen many times. CDR3 in DNA: TGTGCCAGTAGTATACACCCTTGGACTAGCGGGAGCTTCTACGAGCAGTACTTC. Amino acid sequence: CASSIHPWTSGSFYEQYF. The chain uses TRBV19 and TRBJ2-7, with TRBD2 identical over 13 bases. Germline trimming cut 2 bases from V and 3 bases from J; bases unmatched to any gene: 10. The germline V gene encodes CDR1 LNHDA and CDR2 SQIVND (reference sequence). This CDR3 is 18 amino acids long.

This clonotype was seen repeatedly, ten times or more. Written as DNA, the CDR3 is TGTGCCAGCTCACCGGGAGCGGGAGCAGCAGATACGCAGTATTTT. Its translation: CASSPGAGAADTQYF. The J gene is TRBJ2-3, the V gene TRBV18; 8 bases map to TRBD2. The CDR3 has 15 amino acids. From germline, CDR1 is KGHSH and CDR2 LQKENI. V lost 3 bases, J lost 4 bases, and 6 bases stayed unmatched.

This clonotype occurred many times. The CDR3 protein is CASSSTGDDEQFF. CDR3 sequence (DNA): TGTGCCAGCAGCTCTACAGGGGACGATGAGCAGTTCTTC. V usage is TRBV9 and J usage is TRBJ2-1; 7 nucleotides match TRBD1. Germline V gene data show CDR1 as SGDLS and CDR2 as YYNGEE. The CDR3 length is 13 residues. V trimming: 4 bases; J trimming: 8 bases; junction bases outside the gene matches: 6.

The rearrangement joins TRBV11-3 to TRBJ2-2; the D is unclear. V gave up 4 bases and J gave up 2 bases, with 8 bases separating them. Germline CDR1 SGHNT, CDR2 YENEEA. This CDR3 has 14 amino acids. The CDR3 loop reads CASSYGSNTGELFF. DNA of the CDR3: TGTGCCAGCAGCTACGGATCCAACACCGGGGAGCTGTTTTTT.

In its sample, this clonotype was seen many times. This rearrangement joins TRBV20-1 to TRBJ2-3; 7 bases are shared with TRBD2. The V and J ends lost 4 bases and 1 base, in that order; junction bases with no gene match: 5. Germline CDR1 DFQATT, CDR2 SNEGSKA (reference sequence). The CDR3 has 14 residues. The CDR3 coding sequence is TGCAGTGCTATCTATCGGGAGGGCACAGATACGCAGTATTTT. Translated, it gives CSAIYREGTDTQYF.